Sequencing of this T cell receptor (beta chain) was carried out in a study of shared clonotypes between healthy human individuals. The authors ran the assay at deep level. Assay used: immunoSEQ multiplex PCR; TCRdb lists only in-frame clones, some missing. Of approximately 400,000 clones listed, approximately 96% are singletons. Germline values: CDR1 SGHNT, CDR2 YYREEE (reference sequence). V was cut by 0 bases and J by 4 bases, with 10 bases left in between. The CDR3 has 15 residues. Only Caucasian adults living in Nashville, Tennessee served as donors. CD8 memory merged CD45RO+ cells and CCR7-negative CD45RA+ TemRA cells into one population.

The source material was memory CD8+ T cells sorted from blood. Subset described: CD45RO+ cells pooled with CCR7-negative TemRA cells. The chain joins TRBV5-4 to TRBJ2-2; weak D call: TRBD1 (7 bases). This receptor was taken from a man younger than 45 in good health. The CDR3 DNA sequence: TGTGCCAGCAGCTTGGGCGGGACAGCCACCGGGGAGCTGTTTTTT. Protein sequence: CASSLGGTATGELFF.